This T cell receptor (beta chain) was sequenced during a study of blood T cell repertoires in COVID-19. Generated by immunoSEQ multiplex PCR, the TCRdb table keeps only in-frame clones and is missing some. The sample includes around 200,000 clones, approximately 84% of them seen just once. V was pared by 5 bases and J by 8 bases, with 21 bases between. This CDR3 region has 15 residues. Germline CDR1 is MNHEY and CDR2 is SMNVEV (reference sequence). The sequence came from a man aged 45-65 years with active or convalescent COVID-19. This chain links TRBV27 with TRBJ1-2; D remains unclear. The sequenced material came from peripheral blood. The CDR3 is CASSPATYRGHGYTF. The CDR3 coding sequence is TGTGCCAGCAGTCCCGCCACCTACAGAGGGCACGGCTACACCTTC.